Below, 25 T cell receptor beta chains from the same sample are listed, as sequenced in a study of blood T cell repertoires in COVID-19. TCRdb keeps only in-frame clones here, not all; method: immunoSEQ multiplex PCR. The sample comprises approximately 150,000 clones, roughly 89% of which are singletons, and over 8.5% rests with the top ten. The sample taken for sequencing was peripheral blood. These receptor sequences come from a woman in her forties or fifties with active or convalescent COVID-19.

The V call is TRBV7-9, the J call TRBJ1-4, with 10 bases matching TRBD1. CDR1 SEHNR and CDR2 FQNEAQ come from the germline V gene (reference sequence). The trim removed 5 bases at V and 7 bases at J, leaving 4 bases unmatched. The CDR3 covers 14 residues. CDR3 bases: TGTGCCAGCAGCCCGGGACAGGGGATTGAAAAACTGTTTTTT. This sequence encodes CASSPGQGIEKLFF. Combining the CDR3 with reference TRBV7-9 and TRBJ1-4 gives the whole variable domain DTGVSQNPRHKITKRGQNVTFRCDPISEHNRLYWYRQTLGQGPEFLTYFQNEAQLEKSRLLSDRFSAERPKGSFSTLEIQRTEQGDSAMYLCASSPGQGIEKLFFGSGTQLSVL.

The chain links TRBV29-1 to TRBJ2-7; 9 bases line up with TRBD2. V lost 6 bases to trimming and J lost 2 bases; unmatched junction nucleotides: 5. CDR3 length: 13 residues. Germline V lookup: CDR1 SQVTM, CDR2 ANQGSEA. CDR3 DNA: TGCAGCGTCGTAGCGGGGGCCGCCTACGAGCAGTACTTC. Amino acids: CSVVAGAAYEQYF.

The chain recombines TRBV25-1 with TRBJ2-1, with 8 bases aligning to TRBD1. Trimming removed 3 bases from V and 3 bases from J; junction bases left unmatched: 4. The CDR3 sequence is 15 residues long. From germline, CDR1 is MGHDK and CDR2 SYGVNS. The CDR3 protein is CASSDRTGNYNEQFF. The CDR3 DNA reads as TGTGCCAGCAGTGACCGGACAGGGAACTACAATGAGCAGTTCTTC.

In this sample, this clone turned up many times. Here the CDR3 DNA reads TGTGCCAGCAGTTACTTCGGGCGAACGGGAGCCTACGAGCAGTACTTC. It is translated as CASSYFGRTGAYEQYF. The V and J genes are TRBV6-2 or TRBV6-3 and TRBJ2-7; possibly TRBD2 for D (6 bases). CDR3 length equals 16 residues. The V end lost 1 base, the J end lost 2 bases, and 15 bases lay between the germline ends. CDR1 MNHEY and CDR2 SVGEGT come from the germline V gene.

The chain combines TRBV7-2 with TRBJ1-3; D not resolved. Germline lookup yields CDR1 SGHTA and CDR2 FQGNSA. CDR3 length: 13 amino acids. Trimming took 1 base from V and 5 from J, leaving 6 bases between them. CDR3 DNA: TGTGCCAGCAGCTTAGAATTAAGAAACACCATATATTTT. Amino acid sequence: CASSLELRNTIYF. Based on the CDR3 plus reference TRBV7-2 and TRBJ1-3, the full variable domain is GAGVSQSPSNKVTEKGKDVELRCDPISGHTALYWYRQSLGQGLEFLIYFQGNSAPDKSGLPSDRFSAERTGGSVSTLTIQRTQQEDSAVYLCASSLELRNTIYFGEGSWLTVV.

This clone was counted a single time. The chain joins TRBV28 to TRBJ2-7; 13 nucleotides align to TRBD2. The V and J ends lost 5 bases and 4 bases, in that order; junction bases with no gene match: 14. The CDR3 is 18 residues long. Per germline, CDR1 MDHEN and CDR2 SYDVKM. The DNA of the CDR3 is TGTGCCAGCAGTCGAGGAGGCCCGGGACTAGCGGGAACTTACGAGCAGTACTTC. It yields the protein CASSRGGPGLAGTYEQYF.

The V call is TRBV4-1, the J call TRBJ2-1; 9 nucleotides align to TRBD2. CDR1 MGHRA and CDR2 YSYEKL come from the germline V gene. The CDR3 spans 15 residues. V trimming: 3 bases; J trimming: 6 bases; junction bases outside the gene matches: 6. CDR3 loop: CASSQSSGVLNEQFF. CDR3 nucleotides: TGCGCCAGCAGCCAGTCTAGCGGGGTCCTCAATGAGCAGTTCTTC.

The rearrangement links TRBV3-1 (or the pseudogene TRBV3-2) to TRBJ2-7; 9 positions agree with TRBD2. The CDR3 contains 15 residues. The ends lost 1 base at V and 7 bases at J; junction bases unmatched: 8. Germline CDR1 reads LGHDT; CDR2 reads YNNKEL (reference sequence). CDR3 sequence (DNA): TGTGCCAGCAGCCAAGGGGGACTAGCAGGGAGGGAGCAGTACTTC. Translated, it gives CASSQGGLAGREQYF.

The chain is built from TRBV5-8 and TRBJ2-5; D is possibly TRBD2 (6 bases). The V end lost 0 bases, the J end lost 2 bases, and 11 bases lay between the germline ends. CDR1 SGHTS and CDR2 YDEGEE come from the germline V gene. The CDR3 has 15 amino acids. The CDR3 loop reads CASSLALGRQETQYF. The CDR3 DNA reads TGTGCCAGCAGCTTGGCCCTCGGGAGACAAGAGACCCAGTACTTC.

The gene calls are TRBV7-9 and TRBJ2-7; tentatively, D is TRBD1 (5 bases). Germline V gene data show CDR1 as SEHNR and CDR2 as FQNEAQ (reference sequence). The CDR3 totals 15 residues. The V gene lost 4 bases and the J gene lost 6 bases, with 19 bases spanning the gap. The CDR3 DNA sequence: TGTGCCAGCAGCTCCGAGTGGAGCAGGGCTCTCGAGCAGTACTTC. Amino acid sequence: CASSSEWSRALEQYF.

The J gene is TRBJ2-7, the V gene TRBV15, with TRBD1 matching over 7 bases. The CDR3 totals 13 residues. From germline, CDR1 is LNHNV and CDR2 YYDKDF (reference sequence). The V and J ends lost 4 bases and 5 bases, in that order; junction bases with no gene match: 5. The DNA for the CDR3 is TGTGCCACCAGCATCCAAACAGGGGACGAGCAGTACTTC. Its translation is CATSIQTGDEQYF.

The chain couples TRBV11-2 to TRBJ2-1; perhaps TRBD2 as D (6 bases). The CDR3 sequence is 16 residues long. V gave up 7 bases and J gave up 1 base, with 17 bases separating them. Germline V gene sequence: CDR1 SGHAT, CDR2 FQNNGV. CDR3 in amino acids: CASIEKAGSSYNEQFF. CDR3 nucleotide sequence: TGTGCCAGCATCGAAAAAGCGGGCTCATCCTACAATGAGCAGTTCTTC. Variable domain in full (rest from reference TRBV11-2 and TRBJ2-1): EAGVAQSPRYKIIEKRQSVAFWCNPISGHATLYWYQQILGQGPKLLIQFQNNGVVDDSQLPKDRFSAERLKGVDSTLKIQPAKLEDSAVYLCASIEKAGSSYNEQFFGPGTRLTVL.

The chain recombines TRBV7-8 with TRBJ2-5, with D perhaps TRBD1 (6 bases). Trimming pared 1 base from V and 4 bases from J, leaving 10 bases between. CDR3 length: 14 residues. The V gene's germline CDR1 is SGHVS and CDR2 FQNEAQ. The CDR3 is CASSLEARGETQYF. Here the CDR3 DNA reads TGTGCCAGCAGCTTAGAGGCCAGGGGAGAGACCCAGTACTTC. Using reference TRBV7-8 and TRBJ2-5 for the parts outside the CDR3, the full variable domain is GAGVSQSPRYKVAKRGQDVALRCDPISGHVSLFWYQQALGQGPEFLTYFQNEAQLDKSGLPSDRFFAERPEGSVSTLKIQRTQQEDSAVYLCASSLEARGETQYFGPGTRLLVL.

For the CDR3, the DNA is TGTGCCACCAGTGATCGACAGGGACAGCCCCAGCATTTT. Encoded protein: CATSDRQGQPQHF. V gene TRBV24-1 combines with J gene TRBJ1-5; 7 bases map to TRBD1. The CDR3 consists of 13 residues. V shed 3 bases and J 7 bases; nucleotides not matched to a gene: 2. Germline CDR1 and CDR2: KGHDR and SFDVKD.

This rearrangement joins TRBV9 to TRBJ1-1; 7 bases are a match to TRBD1. The germline V gene has CDR1 SGDLS and CDR2 YYNGEE. The CDR3 contains 14 residues. Trimming took 7 bases from V and 1 from J; bases not matched to a gene: 7. This chain's CDR3 is CASGPGQKNTEAFF. For the CDR3, the DNA is TGTGCCAGCGGTCCGGGACAGAAGAACACTGAAGCTTTCTTT.

CDR3 amino acids: CASSDEVNQPQHF. The CDR3 DNA reads as TGTGCCAGCAGTGATGAGGTGAATCAGCCCCAGCATTTT. This chain uses TRBV6-1 with TRBJ1-5, with D unresolved. Trimming cost V 3 bases and J 4 bases, with 7 bases left between them. The CDR3 length is 13 residues. From germline, CDR1 is MNHNS and CDR2 SASEGT.

The V call is TRBV2, the J call TRBJ2-2; D remains unclear. Deletions cut 1 base from V and 3 bases from J, with 6 bases between. Germline V gives CDR1 SNHLY, CDR2 FYNNEI. The CDR3 covers 14 residues. CDR3 residues: CASSEGLYTGELFF. The CDR3 DNA is TGTGCCAGCAGTGAAGGGCTTTACACCGGGGAGCTGTTTTTT.

The rearrangement links TRBV28 to TRBJ1-1; 7 nucleotides agree with TRBD1. This CDR3 has 15 residues. Germline CDR1 MDHEN, CDR2 SYDVKM. V lost 4 bases, J lost 6 bases, and 11 bases stayed unmatched. The CDR3 loop is CASSSAGGYLPEAFF. The CDR3 region has the DNA TGTGCCAGCAGTTCGGCAGGGGGGTACTTGCCTGAAGCTTTCTTT.

The rearrangement links TRBV7-2 to TRBJ1-2, with 9 bases aligning to TRBD1. The CDR3 runs to 15 residues. V dropped 3 bases and J dropped 8; count of bases not matched to a gene: 10. The germline CDR1 and CDR2 sequences are SGHTA and FQGNSA. Here the CDR3 DNA reads TGTGCCAGCAGCTTGGAAGACAGGGGGGGTAGGGGCTACACCTTC. Its protein is CASSLEDRGGRGYTF.

V is TRBV6-5 and J is TRBJ2-5; D not resolved. The germline V and J ends were trimmed by 2 bases and 4 bases, with 11 bases remaining between them. Germline loops: CDR1 MNHEY, CDR2 SVGAGI. The CDR3 consists of 14 residues. For the CDR3, the DNA is TGTGCCAGCAGTTACCCGGGTAGCTTAGAGACCCAGTACTTC. As protein: CASSYPGSLETQYF.

The rearrangement joins TRBV7-2 to TRBJ2-7; no reliable D call. With 1 base removed from V and 3 bases from J, the gap between germline ends came to 10 bases. The CDR3 has 14 residues. Germline CDR1 and CDR2: SGHTA and FQGNSA. This CDR3 reads CASSLGLGYYEQYF. CDR3 DNA sequence: TGTGCCAGCAGCTTAGGTCTGGGCTACTACGAGCAGTACTTC.

This chain joins TRBV19 and TRBJ2-3; D might be TRBD1 (5 bases). Germline values: CDR1 LNHDA, CDR2 SQIVND (reference sequence). The CDR3 has 16 amino acids. Trimming left V 4 bases short and J 2 bases short, with 16 bases between. Here the CDR3 reads CASSTDSTALTDTQYF. In DNA, the CDR3 is TGTGCCAGTAGTACAGACTCGACAGCCCTCACAGATACGCAGTATTTT. The variable domain in full, with the rest retrieved from reference TRBV19 and TRBJ2-3, is DGGITQSPKYLFRKEGQNVTLSCEQNLNHDAMYWYRQDPGQGLRLIYYSQIVNDFQKGDIAEGYSVSREKKESFPLTVTSAQKNPTAFYLCASSTDSTALTDTQYFGPGTRLTVL.

This chain uses TRBV24-1 with TRBJ2-1, with 7 positions matching TRBD1. CDR3 length: 15 residues. With V trimmed by 3 bases and J by 11 bases, 12 bases remained unmatched. Germline V CDR1 and CDR2: KGHDR, SFDVKD. CDR3 in amino acids: CATSDIRDSGGKQFF. The CDR3 DNA sequence: TGTGCCACCAGTGATATCCGGGACAGCGGTGGAAAGCAGTTCTTC.

V is TRBV5-4 and J is TRBJ1-4; 10 bases fit TRBD1. Looked up from germline, CDR1 is SGHNT and CDR2 is YYREEE (reference sequence). V shed 2 bases and J 8 bases; nucleotides not matched to a gene: 9. There are 16 residues in the CDR3. This chain's CDR3 is CASSFGRQGAGEKLFF. The CDR3 DNA sequence: TGTGCCAGCAGCTTTGGGAGACAGGGGGCAGGGGAAAAACTGTTTTTT.

This chain connects TRBV4-2 to TRBJ1-2; tentatively, D is TRBD1 (5 bases). Germline CDR1 LGHNA, CDR2 YNFKEQ. This CDR3 has 16 amino acids. Trimming left V 0 bases short and J 4 bases short, with 15 bases between. The DNA for the CDR3 is TGTGCCAGCAGCCAAGATCGGATAGGGACTATCTATGGCTACACCTTC. It translates to CASSQDRIGTIYGYTF.